These 23 T cell receptor beta chains originate from one sample sequenced in a study of CD8 T cells in Susac syndrome. With random hexamers, reverse transcription was performed on about 0.45 to 1 ug of RNA. TCRdb analysed the immunoSEQ multiplex PCR reads with MiXCR anew, one entry per CDR3 protein. The repertoire holds about 130,000 distinct CDR3 sequences, with around 94% as singletons. Sequenced sample: CD4+ T cells from PBMCs. Receptors were obtained from a human donor in good health.

V and J are TRBV6-2 or TRBV6-3 and TRBJ1-1; unclear D gene. Per germline, CDR1 MNHEY and CDR2 SVGEGT. The CDR3 is made up of 10 amino acids. V lost 10 bases and J lost 7, with 10 bases in between. The CDR3 nucleotides are TGTGCCACCAAGGGCAATGAAGCTTTCTTT. Residues: CATKGNEAFF.

V gene TRBV29-1 combines with J gene TRBJ2-5; 15 bases align to TRBD2. The CDR3 length is 17 residues. The V segment lost 3 bases and the J segment 9 bases; nucleotides outside the gene matches: 14. Germline CDR1 reads SQVTM; CDR2 reads ANQGSEA. The CDR3 protein is CSVEGLAGGFPRGAQYF. The CDR3 nucleotides are TGCAGCGTTGAGGGACTAGCGGGAGGATTTCCTAGAGGGGCCCAGTACTTC.

This chain connects TRBV7-9 to TRBJ2-1; no firm D call. V shed 6 bases and J shed 3 bases, with 21 bases lying between them. The germline CDR1 and CDR2 sequences are SEHNR and FQNEAQ (reference sequence). The CDR3 spans 17 residues. For the CDR3, the DNA is TGTGCCAGCAGAGTGGCCGGGTTAGTGGGTTTCTACAATGAGCAGTTCTTC. Translating gives CASRVAGLVGFYNEQFF.

This chain uses TRBV20-1 with TRBJ1-3; 7 positions agree with TRBD1. Germline V gene sequence: CDR1 DFQATT, CDR2 SNEGSKA (reference sequence). Trimming removed 5 bases from V and 2 bases from J; junction bases left unmatched: 9. CDR3 size: 15 residues. CDR3 protein: CSALPGQQTGNTIYF. The DNA of the CDR3 is TGCAGTGCTTTGCCGGGACAGCAAACTGGAAACACCATATATTTT.

The rearrangement links TRBV10-1 to TRBJ2-7; no clear D gene. Germline values: CDR1 WNHNN, CDR2 SYGVQD (reference sequence). This CDR3 has 13 residues. V dropped 2 bases and J dropped 6 bases, with 11 bases sitting between them. CDR3 in amino acids: CASSEVLGSEQYF. CDR3 bases: TGCGCCAGCAGTGAGGTCTTAGGGTCCGAGCAGTACTTC.

J is TRBJ2-3 and V is TRBV5-1; TRBD1 or TRBD2 may be the D gene (5 bases each). The germline V and J ends were trimmed by 3 bases and 0 bases, with 5 bases remaining between them. CDR1 and CDR2 (germline): SGHRS, YFSETQ. The CDR3 loop spans 13 amino acids. The CDR3 coding sequence is TGCGCCAGCAGCTGGGACAGCACAGATACGCAGTATTTT. It translates to CASSWDSTDTQYF.

The V gene is TRBV7-2, the J gene TRBJ1-1; D gene unclear. Trimming left V 5 bases short and J 1 base short, with 8 bases between. CDR3 length: 13 residues. The germline gives CDR1 SGHTA, CDR2 FQGNSA. The CDR3 nucleotides read TGTGCCAGCAGCGCCCAGAGGAACACTGAAGCTTTCTTT. Its translation: CASSAQRNTEAFF.

The chain employs TRBV18 and TRBJ2-1, with 12 bases aligning to TRBD1. The CDR3 is 15 amino acids. V lost 5 bases and J lost 10; bases outside the gene matches: 9. Germline values: CDR1 KGHSH, CDR2 LQKENI. In DNA form, the CDR3 reads TGTGCCAGCTCAGCATACCGGGACAGGGGGCCAGAGCAGTTCTTC. It yields the protein CASSAYRDRGPEQFF.

The chain carries TRBV30 and TRBJ2-1; TRBD1 is a possible D gene (7 bases). Germline CDR1 is GTSNPN and CDR2 is SVGIG (reference sequence). This CDR3 comprises 12 residues. The V end was cut by 3 bases, the J end by 9 bases, with 12 bases between. The CDR3 loop is CAWSAGGREQFF. CDR3 sequence (DNA): TGTGCCTGGAGCGCAGGGGGGCGTGAGCAGTTCTTC.

The chain is built from TRBV2 and TRBJ2-6; TRBD1 agrees at 8 bases. CDR3 length equals 18 residues. Germline loops: CDR1 SNHLY, CDR2 FYNNEI. V lost 6 bases to trimming and J lost 2 bases; unmatched junction nucleotides: 12. The DNA for the CDR3 is TGTGCCAGCAGAACCCTCGGACAGGGCGTCCCTGGGGCCAACGTCCTGACTTTC. Translation: CASRTLGQGVPGANVLTF.

The chain employs TRBV20-1 and TRBJ2-3; 11 nucleotides line up with TRBD2. V shed 6 bases and J 0 bases; nucleotides not matched to a gene: 2. The CDR3 sequence is 14 residues long. CDR1 is DFQATT and CDR2 is SNEGSKA in the germline V gene (reference sequence). The CDR3 here is CSAVAGGSTDTQYF. CDR3 sequence (DNA): TGCAGTGCCGTAGCGGGAGGGAGCACAGATACGCAGTATTTT.

CDR3 nucleotides: TGTGCCAGTAGTATGGGGAGAGGGAGTCAGCCCCAGCATTTT. Translating it yields CASSMGRGSQPQHF. The chain carries TRBV19 and TRBJ1-5; no clear D. CDR3 size: 14 residues. Per the germline V gene, CDR1 is LNHDA and CDR2 is SQIVND (reference sequence). V shed 3 bases and J shed 6 bases, with 12 bases lying between them.

Here the CDR3 reads CSARDRGLNNEQFF. CDR3 in DNA: TGCAGTGCTAGAGATCGGGGGCTTAACAATGAGCAGTTCTTC. V and J are TRBV20-1 and TRBJ2-1; D may be TRBD1 or TRBD2 (6 bases each). Per germline, CDR1 DFQATT and CDR2 SNEGSKA (reference sequence). With 0 bases removed from V and 5 bases from J, the gap between germline ends came to 11 bases. The CDR3 runs to 14 residues.

V usage is TRBV5-1 and J usage is TRBJ1-4; D might be TRBD1 (6 bases). V dropped 1 base and J dropped 6 bases, with 25 bases sitting between them. The CDR3 consists of 19 residues. Germline V CDR1 and CDR2: SGHRS, YFSETQ. Written as DNA, the CDR3 is TGCGCCAGCAGCTTGTCGCGGATTGCCAGGGGACTCTTAGATGAAAAACTGTTTTTT. This encodes CASSLSRIARGLLDEKLFF.

The chain has TRBV20-1 and TRBJ2-7, with a weak D call TRBD2 (6 bases). The germline gives CDR1 DFQATT, CDR2 SNEGSKA (reference sequence). The CDR3 totals 15 residues. Trimming removed 0 bases from V and 0 bases from J, with 12 bases in between. CDR3 in DNA: TGCAGTGCTAGAGACTGGGGTAGCGGCTCCTACGAGCAGTACTTC. Translating gives CSARDWGSGSYEQYF.

The J gene is TRBJ2-7, the V gene TRBV7-4; 7 nucleotides line up with TRBD1. Trimming cost V 4 bases and J 4 bases; bases outside gene matches: 7. The CDR3 extends over 14 amino acids. CDR1 and CDR2 (germline): SGHVT, SQSDAQ. This chain's CDR3 is CASSCHRGDYEQYF. The CDR3 bases are TGTGCCAGCAGCTGTCACAGGGGCGATTACGAGCAGTACTTC.

This clonotype was seen once. This chain joins TRBV6-2 or TRBV6-3 and TRBJ1-2; D remains unclear. The CDR3 extends over 12 amino acids. The ends were cut back, 5 bases at V and 8 bases at J, with 12 bases in the middle. CDR1 and CDR2 (germline): MNHEY, SVGEGT. The CDR3 loop reads CASSPRTWGYTF. The CDR3 nucleotides read TGTGCCAGCAGTCCCCGGACTTGGGGCTACACCTTC.

The V gene is TRBV4-3, the J gene TRBJ2-5, with TRBD2 identical over 11 bases. There are 18 residues in the CDR3. The V gene's germline CDR1 is LGHNA and CDR2 YSLEER. J gave up 5 bases and V 3 bases, and 14 bases lay outside the gene matches. CDR3: CASSQGGLAGGLTETQYF. The CDR3, as DNA: TGCGCCAGCAGCCAGGGCGGGCTAGCGGGAGGTCTTACGGAGACCCAGTACTTC.

This chain links TRBV6-1 with TRBJ2-5, with 8 bases identical to TRBD1. The CDR3 runs to 14 residues. Germline V CDR1 and CDR2: MNHNS, SASEGT. Trimming at V came to 2 bases and at J to 5 bases, leaving 4 bases not matched to a gene. CDR3 amino acids: CASSEQTGEETQYF. The CDR3 DNA reads TGTGCCAGCAGTGAACAGACAGGGGAGGAGACCCAGTACTTC.

The chain joins TRBV4-3 to TRBJ1-3; D uncertain. The V end lost 4 bases, the J end lost 4 bases, and 8 bases lay between the germline ends. There are 13 residues in the CDR3. Germline CDR1 LGHNA, CDR2 YSLEER. In DNA, the CDR3 is TGCGCCAGCAGCCGCGAAGGGGGAAACACCATATATTTT. As protein: CASSREGGNTIYF.

The chain joins TRBV6-4 to TRBJ2-2, with 7 bases identical to TRBD2. The CDR3 is 16 residues long. After removal of 6 bases from V and 2 bases from J, the junction contained 9 bases not matched to a gene. CDR1 and CDR2 (germline): MRHNA, SNTAGT. CDR3 coding DNA: TGTGCCAGCAGCCCGGGGGGACTCATTAACACCGGGGAGCTGTTTTTT. Its translation is CASSPGGLINTGELFF.

J is TRBJ2-7 and V is TRBV3-1, with no clear D. This CDR3 region has 14 residues. V was clipped by 1 base and J by 1 base, with 8 bases between them. In germline, CDR1 is LGHDT, CDR2 YNNKEL (reference sequence). CDR3 in DNA: TGTGCCAGCAGCCAAGGGGAATTGTCCTACGAGCAGTACTTC. It encodes CASSQGELSYEQYF.

The chain uses TRBV4-1 and TRBJ2-7, with 7 bases matching TRBD1. This CDR3 region has 14 residues. Trimming at V came to 2 bases and at J to 1 base, leaving 2 bases not matched to a gene. Per the germline V gene, CDR1 is MGHRA and CDR2 is YSYEKL. Here the CDR3 reads CASSQPGQSYEQYF. The CDR3 DNA reads as TGCGCCAGCAGCCAACCGGGACAGTCCTACGAGCAGTACTTC.